This T cell receptor (beta chain) derives from a study of blood T cell repertoires in COVID-19. About the study: Nucleic acid was either cDNA or gDNA, and it came from T cells, B-cell-depleted T cells, or PBMCs.

The CDR3 consists of 17 residues. The assay was immunoSEQ multiplex PCR, and TCRdb's table has in-frame clones only and misses some. The sample has about 45,000 clones; around 93% are singletons. The chain links TRBV21-1 to TRBJ2-2; TRBD1 is taken as the D call from the table, unchecked against the DNA. TRBV21-1 is a known pseudogene. Sequencing was carried out using peripheral blood. The TCR originated in a human donor in a cohort sampled during active COVID-19. CDR3 loop: CASSRAGQVGRTGELFF. CDR3 bases: TGTGCCAGCAGCAGGGCGGGACAGGTAGGCCGGACCGGGGAGCTGTTTTTT.